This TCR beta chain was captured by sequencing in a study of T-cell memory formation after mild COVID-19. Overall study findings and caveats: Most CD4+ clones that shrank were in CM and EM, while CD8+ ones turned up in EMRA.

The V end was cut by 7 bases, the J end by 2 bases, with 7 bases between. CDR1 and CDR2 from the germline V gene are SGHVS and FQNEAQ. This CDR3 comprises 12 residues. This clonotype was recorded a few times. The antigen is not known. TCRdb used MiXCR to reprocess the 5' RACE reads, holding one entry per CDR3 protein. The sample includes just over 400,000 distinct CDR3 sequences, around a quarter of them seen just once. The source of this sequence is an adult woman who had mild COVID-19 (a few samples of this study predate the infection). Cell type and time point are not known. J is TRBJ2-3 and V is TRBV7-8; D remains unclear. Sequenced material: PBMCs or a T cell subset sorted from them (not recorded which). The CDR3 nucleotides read TGTGCCAGCAAGATCTCCACAGATACGCAGTATTTT. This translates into CASKISTDTQYF.